The 5 T cell receptor beta chains presented below share a single source sample, sequenced in a study of persistence of HIV-infected CD4 T cells. These TCRs are of unknown antigen specificity. This nonspecific control used anti-CD3/anti-CD28 bead stimulation of CD4+ T cells. Sorting of responding CD4+ T cells relied on upregulated CD40 ligand together with CD69. Sequencing used immunoSEQ version 4 in survey mode. Here immunoSEQ multiplex PCR was the method, and the copy in TCRdb shows in-frame clones only, minus some. The table has 35,000 to 50,000 clones, roughly nine tenths seen once. Sequencing was performed on CD4+ T cells sorted from PBMCs after 18-hour stimulation, taken from a patient who received antiretroviral therapy. These receptors came from an adult man with HIV who was CMV-seropositive.

The count of this clone is one. The genes are TRBV19 and TRBJ1-4; 9 bases fit TRBD1. Germline values: CDR1 LNHDA, CDR2 SQIVND (reference sequence). V gave up 3 bases and J gave up 6 bases; unmatched junction bases: 2. The CDR3 totals 14 residues. CDR3 protein: CASSIGDRDEKLFF. The CDR3 nucleotides read TGTGCCAGTAGTATCGGGGACAGGGATGAAAAACTGTTTTTT.

Worth noting for this clone: Other DNA sequences in the same sample also yield this CDR3. The chain links TRBV14 to TRBJ1-4; no clear D. This CDR3 has 14 amino acids. Trimming took off 1 base at V and 5 bases at J, with 8 bases between the two ends. Germline V lookup: CDR1 SGHDN, CDR2 FVKESK. DNA of the CDR3: TGTGCCAGCAGCCAAGTTAGGAGGAATGAAAAACTGTTTTTT. This encodes CASSQVRRNEKLFF.

The V call is TRBV6-5, the J call TRBJ2-5, with TRBD2 identical over 8 bases. Unmatched junction bases numbered 4, after V lost 7 bases and J lost 0 bases. Germline V gives CDR1 MNHEY, CDR2 SVGAGI. The CDR3 has 14 amino acids. In DNA, the CDR3 is TGTGCCAGCAAATTACTAGCGGACCAAGAGACCCAGTACTTC. Translation: CASKLLADQETQYF.

This rearrangement joins TRBV12-5 to TRBJ1-6; D gene ambiguous. Looked up from germline, CDR1 is LGHNT and CDR2 is FRNRAP. The CDR3 is made up of 13 amino acids. Between the trimmed V and J ends, which lost 1 base and 7 bases, there was a span of 5 bases. The CDR3 reads CASGLEPNSPLHF. CDR3 bases: TGTGCTAGTGGTTTGGAGCCGAATTCACCCCTCCACTTT.

V is TRBV5-1 and J is TRBJ2-5; 8 bases align to TRBD1. The CDR3 is 15 amino acids. The germline CDR1 and CDR2 sequences are SGHRS and YFSETQ. With 4 bases clipped from V and 4 bases from J, the junction kept 9 bases outside the gene matches. CDR3 protein: CASSLQGAQLETQYF. In DNA, the CDR3 is TGCGCCAGCAGCCTTCAGGGGGCGCAGTTAGAGACCCAGTACTTC.